This is a list of T cell receptor beta chains from one sample in a study of tumor-infiltrating lymphocytes in oesophageal squamous cell carcinoma. Each CDR3 protein gets one entry after TCRdb re-called the PCR reads with MiXCR. The repertoire has 15,000 to 20,000 distinct CDR3 sequences, 50% of them found once; the top ten carry 20% to 25%. The sequencing input was esophageal tumor tissue. The origin of the receptors is a male donor with esophageal squamous cell carcinoma. CDR3s include the opening cysteine and the closing phenylalanine or tryptophan. The D gene is left open where the match is weak. A row's size may be missing; if present it is once, few, many or a size class.

V gene,J gene,clone size,D gene,CDR3 DNA,CDR3 protein
TRBV28,TRBJ2-7,NA,NA,TGTGCCAGCAGGGAAGGAGGAGATAATTCATCCCTCCACTTC,CASREGGDNSSLHF
TRBV12-3/TRBV12-4,TRBJ2-7,NA,TRBD2,TGTGCCAGCACCCGCCGGGGGAGGGGCGTTGAGCAGTACTTC,CASTRRGRGVEQYF
TRBV7-3,TRBJ2-5,NA,TRBD2,TGTGCCAGCAGCTTGTCAGCGGGGGCGCCCCCGTACTTC,CASSLSAGAPPYF
TRBV7-2,TRBJ2-3,few,NA,TGTGCCAGCAGCCCTCAGCTGATCTGGGGGGAGCTGGCAGATACGCAGTATTTT,CASSPQLIWGELADTQYF
TRBV7-8,TRBJ2-1,few,TRBD2,TGTGCCAGCAGCCTTCTAGCGGGGAACTACAATGAGCAGTTCTTC,CASSLLAGNYNEQFF
TRBV7-6,TRBJ2-1,NA,NA,TGTGCCAGCAGCGCCGGAGCGGACTCCTACAATGAGCAGTTCTTC,CASSAGADSYNEQFF
TRBV7-8,TRBJ2-1,few,TRBD2,TGTGCCAGCAGCCCCCCCCGGGGTAGCGGGAGAATCGATGAGCAGTTCTTC,CASSPPRGSGRIDEQFF
TRBV6-1,TRBJ1-1,NA,NA,TGTGCCAGCAGTTACGGACAGAACACTGAAGCTTTCTTT,CASSYGQNTEAFF
TRBV6-1,TRBJ2-1,medium-sized,TRBD2,TGTGCCAGCAGTTGGCTAGCGGGAGGCGGTGATGAGCAGTTCTTC,CASSWLAGGGDEQFF
TRBV7-2,TRBJ2-3,NA,NA,TGTGCCAGCAGCTTAAGTCATAACTCAGATACGCAGTATTTT,CASSLSHNSDTQYF